The 7 T cell receptor beta chains below all came from one sample that was sequenced in a study of PD-L1 blockade in urothelial cancer. Assay: immunoSEQ multiplex PCR; the TCRdb copy retains only in-frame clones and omits some. The sample yields 60,000 to 85,000 clones, approximately 86% seen once. The sequences come from PBMCs, collected around atezolizumab (anti-PD-L1) treatment. The receptors shown here come from a woman between 65 and 79 years old with urothelial cancer.

The chain couples TRBV10-2 to TRBJ1-2, with 7 bases matching TRBD1. Germline CDR1 reads WSHSY; CDR2 reads SAAADI. V dropped 0 bases and J dropped 6; count of bases not matched to a gene: 13. CDR3 length: 17 amino acids. Written as DNA, the CDR3 is TGCGCCAGCAGTGAGTCCGCAACGCACAGGGGAAGAGATGGCTACACCTTC. Translation gives CASSESATHRGRDGYTF.

This chain uses TRBV28 with TRBJ2-7; a possible D gene is TRBD2 (5 bases). The CDR3 runs 15 residues. Trimming removed 2 bases from V and 3 bases from J, with 14 bases in between. Germline V gene lookup returns CDR1 MDHEN and CDR2 SYDVKM. CDR3 residues: CASSLGSGRLYEQYF. The CDR3, as DNA: TGTGCCAGCAGTTTAGGGAGTGGGAGACTCTACGAGCAGTACTTC.

The rearrangement links TRBV6-1 to TRBJ1-1; TRBD1 matches at 7 bases. Per germline, CDR1 MNHNS and CDR2 SASEGT. V gave up 6 bases and J gave up 3 bases; unmatched junction bases: 10. The CDR3 runs to 15 residues. The CDR3 region has the DNA TGTGCCAGCAGGGCCCACAGGGGAGGTTACACTGAAGCTTTCTTT. Its translation is CASRAHRGGYTEAFF.

V usage is TRBV18 and J usage is TRBJ1-4, with D hard to call. Germline CDR1 is KGHSH and CDR2 is LQKENI. The CDR3 is made up of 15 amino acids. V lost 2 bases and J 0 bases, leaving 7 bases between the germline ends. CDR3 DNA sequence: TGTGCCAGCTCACCAGTCAGTGCAACTAATGAAAAACTGTTTTTT. It encodes CASSPVSATNEKLFF.

V and J are TRBV9 and TRBJ1-3; unclear D gene. The germline V gene encodes CDR1 SGDLS and CDR2 YYNGEE. This CDR3 region has 15 residues. The V and J ends lost 0 bases and 0 bases respectively, with 7 bases between them. The CDR3 here is CASSVGANSGNTIYF. The CDR3 DNA reads TGTGCCAGCAGCGTAGGGGCAAACTCTGGAAACACCATATATTTT.

The rearrangement links TRBV5-5 to TRBJ2-2, with a tentative D call TRBD1 (6 bases). The ends were cut back, 4 bases at V and 7 bases at J, with 11 bases in the middle. Germline V lookup: CDR1 SGHKS, CDR2 YYEKEE (reference sequence). The CDR3 length is 13 residues. As DNA, the CDR3 is TGTGCCAGCAGCCGGACAGTAAACGGGGAGCTGTTTTTT. Its protein product is CASSRTVNGELFF. Complete variable domain (other parts from reference TRBV5-5 and TRBJ2-2): DAGVTQSPTHLIKTRGQQVTLRCSPISGHKSVSWYQQVLGQGPQFIFQYYEKEERGRGNFPDRFSARQFPNYSSELNVNALLLGDSALYLCASSRTVNGELFFGEGSRLTVL.

The CDR3 loop is CATSSPWTDRNEQYF. CDR3 coding DNA: TGTGCCACCAGCAGTCCCTGGACAGATCGTAACGAGCAGTACTTC. The chain has TRBV15 and TRBJ2-7; D possibly corresponds to TRBD1 (6 bases). The CDR3 consists of 15 residues. The V gene's germline CDR1 is LNHNV and CDR2 YYDKDF (reference sequence). Trimming cost V 3 bases and J 5 bases, with 17 bases left between them.